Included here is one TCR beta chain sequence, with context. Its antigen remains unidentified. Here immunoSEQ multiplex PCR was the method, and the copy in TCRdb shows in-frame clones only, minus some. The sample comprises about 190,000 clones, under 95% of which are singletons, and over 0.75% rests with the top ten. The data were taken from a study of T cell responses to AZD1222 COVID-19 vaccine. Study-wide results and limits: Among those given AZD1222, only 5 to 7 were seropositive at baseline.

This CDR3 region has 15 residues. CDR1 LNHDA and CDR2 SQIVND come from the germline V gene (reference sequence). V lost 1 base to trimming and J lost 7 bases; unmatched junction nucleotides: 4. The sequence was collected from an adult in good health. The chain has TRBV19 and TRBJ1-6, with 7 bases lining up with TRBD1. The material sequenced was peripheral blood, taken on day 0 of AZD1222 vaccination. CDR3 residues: CASSIGGGNNSPLHF. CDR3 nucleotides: TGTGCCAGTAGTATAGGAGGGGGCAACAATTCACCCCTCCACTTT.